This T cell receptor (beta chain) was identified in a study of shared clonotypes between healthy human individuals. Study background: Each donor's CD8 memory used one plate, CD8 naive two, each CD4 subset three.

As for this clone: Antigen specificity is unknown.

Sequenced by immunoSEQ multiplex PCR; TCRdb stores in-frame clones only, minus some. The sample yields about 2 million clones, about 95% seen once. The naive CD8 population came from CD45RO-negative cells selected for CCR7, without terminally differentiated effector memory CD45RA+ cells. Per the germline V gene, CDR1 is LGHNA and CDR2 is YSLEER. CDR3 size: 13 residues. Trimming removed 2 bases at V and 5 bases at J, with 10 bases between. Overall study findings and caveats: Sequencing depth was expected to influence donor clonotype sharing.

The chain employs TRBV4-3 and TRBJ2-7; TRBD1 might be the D (6 bases). Sequenced material: naive CD8+ T cells sorted from blood. The TCR was taken from a man between 18 and 29 years old in good health. The CDR3 DNA reads TGCGCCAGCAGCCAAACAGGGACAAACGAGCAGTACTTC. Its protein is CASSQTGTNEQYF.